Each of the 5 T cell receptor beta chains below was sequenced from the same sample in a study of shared clonotypes between healthy human individuals. Using immunoSEQ multiplex PCR, the repertoire was profiled, and TCRdb retains in-frame clones only, with some absent. The sample records millions of clones, 85% to 95% being singletons. The sample comprised naive CD4+ T cells sorted from blood. Specified subset: CD45RA+ positively selected. These receptors came from a man younger than 30 in good health.

The chain combines TRBV5-4 with TRBJ2-1; TRBD2 might be the D (6 bases). The CDR3 spans 15 residues. Germline-derived CDR1 and CDR2 are SGHNT and YYREEE (reference sequence). Trimming shortened V by 4 bases and J by 4 bases, and 15 bases separated the two germline ends. Here the CDR3 DNA reads TGTGCCAGCAGCCCTGGGGGGATTACTTACAATGAGCAGTTCTTC. Translating gives CASSPGGITYNEQFF.

For this clone: Other DNA sequences within the sample encode an identical CDR3. This chain uses TRBV30 with TRBJ1-5; tentative D call: TRBD1 (5 bases). The CDR3 extends over 12 amino acids. CDR1 is GTSNPN, CDR2 SVGIG, per germline (reference sequence). V was pared by 1 base and J by 4 bases, with 5 bases between. CDR3 bases: TGTGCCTGGAGTGGACAGAATCAGCCCCAGCATTTT. It yields the protein CAWSGQNQPQHF.

V and J are TRBV2 and TRBJ1-1; D is possibly TRBD1 (5 bases). CDR3 size: 12 residues. V dropped 7 bases and J dropped 1 base, with 7 bases sitting between them. The germline CDR1 and CDR2 sequences are SNHLY and FYNNEI. CDR3 sequence (DNA): TGTGCCAGCATGGGGCAGAACACTGAAGCTTTCTTT. The encoded protein is CASMGQNTEAFF.

The rearrangement uses TRBV4-1 and TRBJ2-2, with 7 bases lining up with TRBD1. V lost 2 bases and J lost 1; bases outside the gene matches: 4. This CDR3 has 16 amino acids. The germline V gene encodes CDR1 MGHRA and CDR2 YSYEKL. CDR3 coding DNA: TGCGCCAGCAGCCAATACAGGGGTCGGAACACCGGGGAGCTGTTTTTT. It yields the protein CASSQYRGRNTGELFF.

The CDR3 is CASSLSGQWANGYTF. CDR3 nucleotide sequence: TGCGCCAGCAGCTTGTCGGGCCAGTGGGCGAATGGCTACACCTTC. The V gene is TRBV5-1, the J gene TRBJ1-2; no definite D call. V shed 1 base and J shed 6 bases, with 16 bases lying between them. CDR3 size: 15 residues. CDR1 and CDR2 (germline): SGHRS, YFSETQ.